Listed below are T cell receptor beta chains from one sample, sequenced in a study of shared clonotypes between healthy human individuals. Profiled with immunoSEQ multiplex PCR; TCRdb holds only in-frame clones, not every one. The sample lists hundreds of thousands of clones; roughly 97% were seen once. Sequenced input: naive CD4+ T cells sorted from blood. The origin of the receptors is a woman younger than 45 in good health. Both conserved end residues are part of each CDR3. The order of the fields is V gene, clone size, CDR3 protein. Where a row states a size, it is once, few, many or the class of an expanded clone; other rows omit it.

v_gene: TRBV7-2; abundance: .; CDR3aa: CASSSGRGSYEQYF
v_gene: TRBV28; abundance: once; CDR3aa: CASSPDRVAEQFF
v_gene: TRBV7-2; abundance: .; CDR3aa: CASSLTGGQYF
v_gene: TRBV5-5; abundance: .; CDR3aa: CASSLARGFTEAFF
v_gene: TRBV5-6; abundance: .; CDR3aa: CASSRTSEKYF
v_gene: TRBV27; abundance: .; CDR3aa: CASSSPRLQGKRTEAFF
v_gene: TRBV2; abundance: .; CDR3aa: CASRGQGVANEKLFF
v_gene: TRBV30; abundance: .; CDR3aa: CAWSPSSGNTIYF
v_gene: TRBV10-3; abundance: once; CDR3aa: CAISGSGVWSYNEQFF
v_gene: TRBV30; abundance: .; CDR3aa: CAWSLGRRFNQPQHF
v_gene: TRBV4-1; abundance: .; CDR3aa: CASSQDSSGLAGALNEQFF
v_gene: TRBV2; abundance: .; CDR3aa: CASSELSLAGAKTQYF
v_gene: TRBV19; abundance: .; CDR3aa: CASSIGLGVQGYEQYF
v_gene: TRBV7-2; abundance: .; CDR3aa: CASSLSRETQYF
v_gene: TRBV29-1; abundance: .; CDR3aa: CSVAGLAGGQTSTDTQYF